These T cell receptor beta chains were read from a single sample in a study of T-cell memory formation after mild COVID-19. TCRdb reprocessed the 5' RACE reads via MiXCR and lists one record per CDR3 protein. The sample consists of 550,000 to 700,000 distinct CDR3 sequences, roughly a sixth of them appearing once. Sequencing was carried out using PBMCs or a T cell subset sorted from them (not recorded which). These receptor sequences come from an adult woman who had mild COVID-19 (a few samples of this study predate the infection). Cell type and time point are not known. The CDR3 runs from the conserved cysteine through the conserved F or W. A D gene is named only where the DNA matches it firmly. Clone size is shown for a subset of rows, as once, few, many or a class of expanded clone.

j_call: TRBJ1-2
d_call: NA
v_call: TRBV27
clone_size: NA
cdr3_aa: CASSFGSGQYSETF
cdr3_nt: TGTGCCAGCAGCTTCGGGTCTGGACAGTACTCTGAGACCTTC

j_call: TRBJ1-5
d_call: NA
v_call: TRBV5-5
clone_size: NA
cdr3_aa: CASSLTRGSNQPQHF
cdr3_nt: TGTGCCAGCAGCTTGACGAGGGGAAGCAATCAGCCCCAGCATTTT

j_call: TRBJ1-1
d_call: TRBD1
v_call: TRBV4-1
clone_size: many
cdr3_aa: CASSQDGTGIGTEAFF
cdr3_nt: TGCGCCAGCAGCCAAGATGGGACAGGGATTGGGACTGAAGCTTTCTTT

j_call: TRBJ1-1
d_call: TRBD1
v_call: TRBV2
clone_size: NA
cdr3_aa: CASSEERGLGTEAFF
cdr3_nt: TGTGCCAGCAGTGAAGAGAGGGGGCTGGGCACTGAAGCTTTCTTT

j_call: TRBJ2-3
d_call: TRBD2
v_call: TRBV29-1
clone_size: NA
cdr3_aa: CSVAGGLADTQYF
cdr3_nt: TGCAGCGTGGCGGGGGGGCTGGCAGATACGCAGTATTTT

j_call: TRBJ2-1
d_call: TRBD2
v_call: TRBV20-1
clone_size: few
cdr3_aa: CSARRRLAGGSEQFF
cdr3_nt: TGCAGTGCTAGAAGGAGACTAGCGGGAGGGTCTGAGCAGTTCTTC

j_call: TRBJ2-7
d_call: TRBD2
v_call: TRBV3-1
clone_size: NA
cdr3_aa: CASSPPWTSGAYEQYF
cdr3_nt: TGTGCCAGCAGCCCTCCTTGGACTAGCGGAGCCTACGAGCAGTACTTC

j_call: TRBJ1-4
d_call: TRBD1
v_call: TRBV27
clone_size: NA
cdr3_aa: CASSPRNRGISEKLFF
cdr3_nt: TGTGCCAGCAGTCCACGTAACAGGGGTATAAGTGAAAAACTGTTTTTT

j_call: TRBJ2-1
d_call: TRBD2
v_call: TRBV13
clone_size: few
cdr3_aa: CASSIRSSGRNEQFF
cdr3_nt: TGTGCCAGCTCTATTAGATCGAGCGGGAGGAATGAGCAGTTCTTC

j_call: TRBJ2-2
d_call: TRBD2
v_call: TRBV7-2
clone_size: few
cdr3_aa: CATLGLAGVHTGELFF
cdr3_nt: TGTGCCACCCTGGGACTAGCGGGGGTTCACACCGGGGAGCTGTTTTTT

j_call: TRBJ1-3
d_call: NA
v_call: TRBV15
clone_size: few
cdr3_aa: CATSRSDRGNTIYF
cdr3_nt: TGTGCCACCAGCAGATCAGACAGGGGAAACACCATATATTTT

j_call: TRBJ2-7
d_call: NA
v_call: TRBV5-4
clone_size: few
cdr3_aa: CASSSGTRGYEQYF
cdr3_nt: TGTGCCAGCAGTTCCGGGACACGGGGCTACGAGCAGTACTTC

j_call: TRBJ2-3
d_call: NA
v_call: TRBV18
clone_size: NA
cdr3_aa: CASSPQLPPTDTQYF
cdr3_nt: TGTGCCAGCTCACCACAGCTCCCTCCCACAGATACGCAGTATTTT

j_call: TRBJ2-7
d_call: TRBD1
v_call: TRBV12-3/TRBV12-4
clone_size: few
cdr3_aa: CASSWDRTYEQYF
cdr3_nt: TGTGCCAGCAGTTGGGACAGAACCTACGAGCAGTACTTC

j_call: TRBJ1-1
d_call: NA
v_call: TRBV12-3/TRBV12-4
clone_size: many
cdr3_aa: CASQGRGITEAFF
cdr3_nt: TGTGCCAGCCAGGGACGGGGGATCACTGAAGCTTTCTTT

j_call: TRBJ2-1
d_call: NA
v_call: TRBV4-1
clone_size: few
cdr3_aa: CASSPKGTRIYNEQFF
cdr3_nt: TGCGCCAGCAGCCCTAAGGGGACACGGATTTACAATGAGCAGTTCTTC

j_call: TRBJ2-5
d_call: NA
v_call: TRBV2
clone_size: few
cdr3_aa: CASHGGTEGETQYF
cdr3_nt: TGTGCCAGCCATGGGGGTACAGAAGGGGAGACCCAGTACTTC

j_call: TRBJ2-1
d_call: NA
v_call: TRBV7-9
clone_size: once
cdr3_aa: CASSHGTSLFMSDEQFF
cdr3_nt: TGTGCCAGCAGCCACGGGACCTCTCTCTTTATGTCGGATGAGCAGTTCTTC

j_call: TRBJ2-7
d_call: NA
v_call: TRBV7-2
clone_size: many
cdr3_aa: CASSLVGEQYF
cdr3_nt: TGTGCCAGCAGCTTAGTGGGCGAGCAGTACTTC

j_call: TRBJ1-1
d_call: NA
v_call: TRBV5-1
clone_size: few
cdr3_aa: CASSRGQINTEAFF
cdr3_nt: TGCGCCAGCTCCCGGGGACAAATTAACACTGAAGCTTTCTTT

j_call: TRBJ1-1
d_call: NA
v_call: TRBV10-3
clone_size: NA
cdr3_aa: CAIGPWGENTEAFF
cdr3_nt: TGTGCCATCGGGCCGTGGGGGGAGAACACTGAAGCTTTCTTT

j_call: TRBJ2-5
d_call: NA
v_call: TRBV3-1
clone_size: few
cdr3_aa: CASSQVGHTQETQYF
cdr3_nt: TGTGCCAGCAGCCAAGTGGGACATACCCAAGAGACCCAGTACTTC

j_call: TRBJ2-1
d_call: NA
v_call: TRBV20-1
clone_size: few
cdr3_aa: CSARIYNEQFF
cdr3_nt: TGCAGTGCTAGAATATACAATGAGCAGTTCTTC

j_call: TRBJ1-6
d_call: NA
v_call: TRBV18
clone_size: NA
cdr3_aa: CASSPRADYNSPLHF
cdr3_nt: TGTGCCAGCTCACCAAGGGCGGATTATAATTCACCCCTCCACTTT

j_call: TRBJ1-1
d_call: TRBD1
v_call: TRBV20-1
clone_size: NA
cdr3_aa: CSAGDSSGGEAFF
cdr3_nt: TGCAGTGCTGGGGACAGTTCAGGAGGGGAAGCTTTCTTT

j_call: TRBJ2-7
d_call: NA
v_call: TRBV19
clone_size: once
cdr3_aa: CASSIDIGQYEQYF
cdr3_nt: TGTGCCAGTAGTATAGATATCGGTCAGTACGAGCAGTACTTC

j_call: TRBJ1-1
d_call: NA
v_call: TRBV7-9
clone_size: few
cdr3_aa: CASTWGSYEAFF
cdr3_nt: TGTGCCAGCACCTGGGGCAGCTATGAAGCTTTCTTT

j_call: TRBJ1-1
d_call: NA
v_call: TRBV30
clone_size: few
cdr3_aa: CAWAGRDPRAFF
cdr3_nt: TGTGCCTGGGCAGGACGGGACCCGAGAGCTTTCTTT

j_call: TRBJ1-1
d_call: NA
v_call: TRBV4-1
clone_size: few
cdr3_aa: CASSLTPSGPNTEAFF
cdr3_nt: TGCGCCAGCAGCCTAACCCCATCAGGCCCGAACACTGAAGCTTTCTTT

j_call: TRBJ2-7
d_call: NA
v_call: TRBV4-1
clone_size: few
cdr3_aa: CASSQGRGGRRPTQSSYEQYF
cdr3_nt: TGCGCCAGCAGCCAAGGGAGGGGCGGGCGCCGGCCGACTCAAAGCTCCTACGAGCAGTACTTC

j_call: TRBJ2-1
d_call: NA
v_call: TRBV4-2
clone_size: NA
cdr3_aa: CASSQDLPQEQFF
cdr3_nt: TGTGCCAGCAGCCAAGACCTCCCCCAGGAGCAGTTCTTC

j_call: TRBJ2-1
d_call: NA
v_call: TRBV7-6
clone_size: few
cdr3_aa: CASSLGRSNEQFF
cdr3_nt: TGTGCCAGCAGCTTGGGACGATCCAATGAGCAGTTCTTC

j_call: TRBJ2-7
d_call: NA
v_call: TRBV7-9
clone_size: many
cdr3_aa: CASSPAGTQSYEQYF
cdr3_nt: TGTGCCAGCAGCCCGGCGGGGACACAATCCTACGAGCAGTACTTC

j_call: TRBJ2-7
d_call: TRBD2
v_call: TRBV4-3
clone_size: few
cdr3_aa: CASSQTSGSFSEQYF
cdr3_nt: TGCGCCAGCAGCCAGACTAGCGGGAGTTTTAGCGAGCAGTACTTC

j_call: TRBJ2-3
d_call: NA
v_call: TRBV4-2
clone_size: NA
cdr3_aa: CASSQGTSRSTDTQYF
cdr3_nt: TGTGCCAGCAGCCAAGGGACATCCCGAAGCACAGATACGCAGTATTTT

j_call: TRBJ2-7
d_call: TRBD1
v_call: TRBV28
clone_size: NA
cdr3_aa: CASRDRGRPYEQYF
cdr3_nt: TGTGCCAGCAGGGACAGGGGGCGCCCCTACGAGCAGTACTTC

j_call: TRBJ2-6
d_call: NA
v_call: TRBV7-2
clone_size: few
cdr3_aa: CASSLKSRAGANVLTF
cdr3_nt: TGTGCCAGCAGCTTAAAAAGCAGGGCTGGGGCCAACGTCCTGACTTTC

j_call: TRBJ2-2
d_call: NA
v_call: TRBV7-3
clone_size: NA
cdr3_aa: CASSFELTDRYTGELFF
cdr3_nt: TGTGCCAGCAGCTTTGAATTAACGGACAGATACACCGGGGAGCTGTTTTTT

j_call: TRBJ2-7
d_call: TRBD2
v_call: TRBV20-1
clone_size: NA
cdr3_aa: CSARDYRGVTYEQYF
cdr3_nt: TGCAGTGCTAGAGATTATCGGGGGGTAACATACGAGCAGTACTTC

j_call: TRBJ1-1
d_call: NA
v_call: TRBV3-1
clone_size: many
cdr3_aa: CASSQGWGSKAEAFF
cdr3_nt: TGTGCCAGCAGCCAGGGTTGGGGGAGTAAAGCTGAAGCTTTCTTT

j_call: TRBJ2-6
d_call: NA
v_call: TRBV5-6
clone_size: NA
cdr3_aa: CASSLKNSGANVLTF
cdr3_nt: TGTGCCAGCAGCTTGAAGAATTCTGGGGCCAACGTCCTGACTTTC

j_call: TRBJ1-1
d_call: NA
v_call: TRBV7-9
clone_size: few
cdr3_aa: CASSLGGLSLAEAFF
cdr3_nt: TGTGCCAGCAGCTTAGGTGGGCTATCCTTGGCTGAAGCTTTCTTT

j_call: TRBJ2-3
d_call: TRBD2
v_call: TRBV7-2
clone_size: NA
cdr3_aa: CASSLERTSGRAITDTQYF
cdr3_nt: TGTGCCAGCAGCTTAGAAAGGACTAGCGGGAGGGCCATCACAGATACGCAGTATTTT

j_call: TRBJ2-1
d_call: NA
v_call: TRBV15
clone_size: many
cdr3_aa: CATSIDWGDEQFF
cdr3_nt: TGTGCCACCAGCATAGACTGGGGGGATGAGCAGTTCTTC

j_call: TRBJ1-5
d_call: NA
v_call: TRBV18
clone_size: few
cdr3_aa: CASSPPGGGKGNQPQHF
cdr3_nt: TGTGCCAGCTCACCCCCGGGGGGGGGCAAGGGCAATCAGCCCCAGCATTTT

j_call: TRBJ2-5
d_call: TRBD1
v_call: TRBV7-2
clone_size: few
cdr3_aa: CASSFSRDRETQYF
cdr3_nt: TGTGCCAGCAGCTTCAGCCGGGACAGGGAGACCCAGTACTTC

j_call: TRBJ2-7
d_call: TRBD1
v_call: TRBV2
clone_size: few
cdr3_aa: CASSEDETGTGNTYEQYF
cdr3_nt: TGTGCCAGCAGTGAAGACGAAACCGGGACAGGGAACACCTACGAGCAGTACTTC

j_call: TRBJ2-3
d_call: TRBD2
v_call: TRBV12-5
clone_size: NA
cdr3_aa: CASGPSQPFSGGADTQYF
cdr3_nt: TGTGCTAGTGGCCCGTCACAGCCTTTTAGCGGGGGGGCAGATACGCAGTATTTT

j_call: TRBJ2-1
d_call: TRBD2
v_call: TRBV20-1
clone_size: few
cdr3_aa: CSARERGSGSRNEQFF
cdr3_nt: TGCAGTGCTAGGGAGAGGGGTAGCGGGAGTAGGAATGAGCAGTTCTTC

j_call: TRBJ1-1
d_call: TRBD1
v_call: TRBV29-1
clone_size: NA
cdr3_aa: CSVTGGARAFF
cdr3_nt: TGCAGCGTTACAGGGGGAGCGCGAGCTTTCTTT

j_call: TRBJ2-3
d_call: NA
v_call: TRBV7-2
clone_size: NA
cdr3_aa: CASSLRRERTDTQYF
cdr3_nt: TGTGCCAGCAGCTTGAGGCGGGAAAGGACAGATACGCAGTATTTT

j_call: TRBJ1-1
d_call: NA
v_call: TRBV3-1
clone_size: NA
cdr3_aa: CASSQDGNAESTEAFF
cdr3_nt: TGTGCCAGCAGCCAAGATGGTAACGCAGAAAGCACTGAAGCTTTCTTT

j_call: TRBJ2-7
d_call: TRBD1
v_call: TRBV11-2
clone_size: many
cdr3_aa: CASSLLGQGVGEQYF
cdr3_nt: TGTGCCAGCAGCTTACTCGGACAGGGTGTGGGCGAGCAGTACTTC

j_call: TRBJ2-1
d_call: TRBD2
v_call: TRBV24-1
clone_size: few
cdr3_aa: CATSSNGGGPYNEQFF
cdr3_nt: TGTGCCACCAGTTCCAACGGGGGAGGGCCCTACAATGAGCAGTTCTTC

j_call: TRBJ1-6
d_call: NA
v_call: TRBV5-1
clone_size: few
cdr3_aa: CASSLTDALSYNSPLHF
cdr3_nt: TGCGCCAGCAGCTTGACGGACGCCCTCTCCTATAATTCACCCCTCCACTTT

j_call: TRBJ1-1
d_call: NA
v_call: TRBV4-3
clone_size: NA
cdr3_aa: CASSQGIQAGDTEAFF
cdr3_nt: TGCGCCAGCAGCCAAGGGATCCAGGCCGGGGACACTGAAGCTTTCTTT

j_call: TRBJ1-1
d_call: NA
v_call: TRBV24-1
clone_size: NA
cdr3_aa: CATSDPLMREAFF
cdr3_nt: TGTGCCACCAGTGATCCCCTCATGAGGGAAGCTTTCTTT